This entry is about one T cell receptor (beta chain). This specimen belongs to a study of preoperative IRX-2 immunotherapy in early breast cancer. Treatment reported: preoperative locoregional IRX-2 cytokine immunotherapy. The CDR3 runs to 14 residues. Germline V gene sequence: CDR1 SGHRS, CDR2 YFSETQ. The V gene lost 4 bases and the J gene lost 0 bases, with 10 bases spanning the gap. The data were produced by immunoSEQ multiplex PCR, yet TCRdb's version contains in-frame clones alone and is incomplete. Altogether about 26,000 clones are present, 70% to 90% being singletons, with the ten largest covering 1% to 1.5%.

The receptor's source is a human donor with breast cancer. Specimen: lymph node tissue, collected after IRX-2 immunotherapy. J is TRBJ1-2 and V is TRBV5-1, with no clear D. CDR3 sequence: CASSQVSSNYGYTF. The CDR3 DNA follows: TGCGCCAGCAGCCAAGTTTCGTCTAACTATGGCTACACCTTC.